This entry describes one T cell receptor beta chain. The antigen is not known. Each sorted subset replicate got 200 ng genomic DNA, 30,000 or so genomes. Method: immunoSEQ multiplex PCR; TCRdb's copy keeps in-frame clones and lacks some. The repertoire consists of over a million clones, with roughly 74% occurring once and the leading ten covering around 0.6%. Germline V gene sequence: CDR1 MGHRA, CDR2 YSYEKL. This CDR3 spans 17 amino acids. Trimming at V came to 3 bases and at J to 3 bases, leaving 6 bases not matched to a gene. These data belong to a study of shared clonotypes between healthy human individuals. Findings and limits, study-wide: Sharing across a few donors was seen in 4% to 6.5% of naive CD4 clonotypes. Large depth notwithstanding, sorted-subset sequencing proved incomplete by rarefaction.

The sequenced sample was memory CD4+ T cells from PBMCs. Subset in this sample: CD45RA-negative fraction. The gene calls are TRBV4-1 and TRBJ2-4; 12 bases match TRBD2. The receptor was isolated from a man aged 18-30 years in good health. Some clones in this sample may be carry-over from other donors' samples. The CDR3 sequence is CASSHPSGRGGKNIQYF. In nucleotides, the CDR3 is TGCGCCAGCAGCCACCCTAGCGGGAGGGGAGGCAAAAACATTCAGTACTTC.